This TCR beta chain was retrieved from a study of T cells in Graves' hyperthyroidism and ophthalmopathy. Regarding the study as a whole: Most thyroid-expanded clonotypes above 0.001 were also found in blood. A median about 7 months before onset, the model predicted ophthalmopathy.

Germline CDR1 reads LNHNV; CDR2 reads YYDKDF (reference sequence). This CDR3 spans 13 amino acids. V was trimmed by 1 base and J by 4 bases, leaving 7 bases between them. The investigators amplified TCR beta CDR3 regions from RNA transcripts. When the TCR CDR3 underwent first-round RT-PCR, the HTBI primer set was used. One entry per CDR3 protein, called by TCRdb with MiXCR from the multiplex PCR reads. The repertoire consists of fewer than 550,000 distinct CDR3 sequences, with 15% to 18% occurring once and the leading ten covering 13% to 15%. Concerning this clonotype: What it recognizes is unknown.

Uncontrolled infections, other autoimmune diseases, pregnancy or lactation led to exclusion of patients. Sequenced material: blood. The receptor was isolated from a woman aged 18-29 years with Graves' hyperthyroidism. V gene TRBV15 combines with J gene TRBJ1-2, with no clear D. The DNA of the CDR3 is TGTGCCACCAGCAGAGCAGGTCTCTATGGCTACACCTTC. This gives the protein CATSRAGLYGYTF.